The 17 T cell receptor beta chains below come from one sample, sequenced in a study of Ad26.COV2.S vaccination and SARS-CoV-2 variants. Measured with immunoSEQ multiplex PCR; TCRdb has only the in-frame clones, and not every one. The sample gives 150,000 to 200,000 clones, approximately 88% of which show up once; roughly 6% is in the top ten. Here the sequenced sample was peripheral blood, taken after recovery from COVID-19. The receptors derive from a human donor who had recovered from COVID-19.

The V gene is TRBV29-1, the J gene TRBJ1-3, with D maybe TRBD1 (6 bases). Germline CDR1 reads SQVTM; CDR2 reads ANQGSEA. Trimming took 3 bases from V and 4 from J, leaving 13 bases between them. This CDR3 contains 14 residues. Here the CDR3 DNA reads TGCAGCGTTGACAGGGGACGAACCGGAAACACCATATATTTT. Its translation: CSVDRGRTGNTIYF.

The chain links TRBV4-1 to TRBJ2-1; TRBD2 agrees at 10 bases. The CDR3 is made up of 14 amino acids. V shed 3 bases and J 6 bases; nucleotides not matched to a gene: 2. Germline values: CDR1 MGHRA, CDR2 YSYEKL. The CDR3 loop reads CASSQTSGFNEQFF. The DNA of the CDR3 is TGCGCCAGCAGCCAGACTAGCGGGTTCAATGAGCAGTTCTTC.

This rearrangement joins TRBV27 to TRBJ2-3; no clear D. This CDR3 is 15 amino acids long. V lost 2 bases and J 8 bases, leaving 17 bases between the germline ends. CDR1 and CDR2 from the germline V gene are MNHEY and SMNVEV (reference sequence). The CDR3 protein is CASSLQGVGIGTQYF. DNA of the CDR3: TGTGCCAGCAGTTTACAAGGCGTGGGCATCGGTACGCAGTATTTT.

V and J are TRBV27 and TRBJ1-5; D gene unclear. V lost 0 bases, J lost 0 bases, and 6 bases lay in between. The V gene's germline CDR1 is MNHEY and CDR2 SMNVEV (reference sequence). The CDR3 consists of 15 residues. The CDR3 DNA reads as TGTGCCAGCAGTTTATCCGGGGATAGCAATCAGCCCCAGCATTTT. Protein: CASSLSGDSNQPQHF.

The rearrangement joins TRBV6-2 or TRBV6-3 to TRBJ2-4; 7 bases match TRBD1. V lost 5 bases and J lost 0; bases outside the gene matches: 10. The CDR3 loop spans 17 amino acids. Looked up from germline, CDR1 is MNHEY and CDR2 is SVGEGT. CDR3 residues: CASSQVRDRVAKNIQYF. The CDR3 DNA reads as TGTGCCAGCAGTCAGGTCCGGGACAGAGTAGCCAAAAACATTCAGTACTTC.

The chain combines TRBV10-3 with TRBJ2-4; 8 bases fit TRBD1. The CDR3 covers 16 residues. V lost 2 bases, J lost 0 bases, and 3 bases stayed unmatched. In germline, CDR1 is ENHRY, CDR2 SYGVKD. The chain's CDR3 is CAISETGGIAKNIQYF. CDR3 nucleotides: TGTGCCATCAGTGAGACAGGGGGAATAGCCAAAAACATTCAGTACTTC.

The chain's CDR3 is CASRTDTQYF. The CDR3 nucleotides read TGTGCCAGCCGCACAGATACGCAGTATTTT. The chain couples TRBV2 to TRBJ2-3; D uncertain. V was pared by 8 bases and J by 1 base, with 1 base between. The CDR3 spans 10 residues. CDR1 and CDR2 from the germline V gene are SNHLY and FYNNEI. Full variable domain (rest looked up from reference TRBV2 and TRBJ2-3): EPEVTQTPSHQVTQMGQEVILRCVPISNHLYFYWYRQILGQKVEFLVSFYNNEISEKSEIFDDQFSVERPDGSNFTLKIRSTKLEDSAMYFCASRTDTQYFGPGTRLTVL.

The chain has TRBV12-3 or TRBV12-4 and TRBJ2-3, with 7 bases lining up with TRBD2. The V segment lost 10 bases and the J segment 2 bases; nucleotides outside the gene matches: 6. The CDR3 contains 13 residues. CDR3 sequence reads: CATSRGFTDTQYF. The CDR3 coding sequence is TGTGCCACTTCGCGGGGGTTCACAGATACGCAGTATTTT.

The rearrangement joins TRBV6-5 to TRBJ2-7; maybe TRBD2 (6 bases). Trimming cost V 0 bases and J 3 bases, with 15 bases left between them. The germline V gene has CDR1 MNHEY and CDR2 SVGAGI. The CDR3 has 16 residues. Here the CDR3 reads CASSYSSGVTHYEQYF. The CDR3 DNA sequence: TGTGCCAGCAGTTACTCATCGGGGGTGACTCACTACGAGCAGTACTTC.

The rearrangement links TRBV7-6 to TRBJ2-1; 9 positions agree with TRBD1. CDR3 length: 15 residues. Per the germline V gene, CDR1 is SGHVS and CDR2 is FNYEAQ. J lost 5 bases, V lost 5 bases, and 7 bases had no gene match. As DNA, the CDR3 is TGTGCCAGCAGCCTCGGACAGGGGATCCACAATGAGCAGTTCTTC. Its protein is CASSLGQGIHNEQFF.

V usage is TRBV28 and J usage is TRBJ1-1; unclear D gene. Germline V gene lookup returns CDR1 MDHEN and CDR2 SYDVKM. Deletions cut 2 bases from V and 8 bases from J, with 12 bases between. The CDR3 sequence is 13 residues long. CDR3 in amino acids: CASSLDGRVEAFF. The CDR3 coding sequence is TGTGCCAGCAGTTTAGACGGCCGAGTAGAAGCTTTCTTT.

The rearrangement uses TRBV27 and TRBJ1-6; possible D gene TRBD1, 5 bases. CDR1 is MNHEY and CDR2 is SMNVEV in the germline V gene (reference sequence). The ends were cut back, 7 bases at V and 6 bases at J, with 13 bases in the middle. This CDR3 region has 14 residues. CDR3 sequence: CASMGGMGNSPLHF. CDR3 DNA sequence: TGTGCCAGCATGGGGGGTATGGGTAATTCACCCCTCCACTTT.

V gene TRBV29-1 combines with J gene TRBJ1-1; no clear D gene. V was clipped by 7 bases and J by 1 base, with 13 bases between them. Germline values: CDR1 SQVTM, CDR2 ANQGSEA. This CDR3 region has 13 residues. This CDR3 is CSAVLSENTEAFF. The CDR3 DNA sequence: TGCAGCGCAGTCCTATCAGAGAACACTGAAGCTTTCTTT.

The chain carries TRBV6-4 and TRBJ2-1; 10 bases line up with TRBD2. Germline lookup yields CDR1 MRHNA and CDR2 SNTAGT. Trimming at V came to 6 bases and at J to 4 bases, leaving 6 bases not matched to a gene. This CDR3 has 15 amino acids. The CDR3 sequence: CASRAEAGGYNEQFF. CDR3 nucleotide sequence: TGTGCCAGCAGGGCAGAAGCGGGAGGGTACAATGAGCAGTTCTTC.

The V and J genes are TRBV5-1 and TRBJ1-5, with a possible D match to TRBD1 (6 bases). In germline, CDR1 is SGHRS, CDR2 YFSETQ. V gave up 0 bases and J gave up 2 bases, with 9 bases separating them. The CDR3 runs to 15 residues. CDR3 in DNA: TGCGCCAGCAGCTTGGTAGGGGGTCGCAATCAGCCCCAGCATTTT. This codes for CASSLVGGRNQPQHF.

This chain joins TRBV19 and TRBJ2-2; 10 bases match TRBD2. This CDR3 contains 15 residues. Germline CDR1 is LNHDA and CDR2 is SQIVND (reference sequence). Losses at the gene ends were 6 bases for V and 0 bases for J; bases not matched to a gene: 1. The CDR3 is CASRLAGTNTGELFF. CDR3 DNA sequence: TGTGCCAGTAGACTAGCGGGGACGAACACCGGGGAGCTGTTTTTT.

V gene TRBV2 combines with J gene TRBJ2-7, with 11 bases aligning to TRBD1. CDR1 is SNHLY, CDR2 FYNNEI, per germline. The CDR3 has 15 residues. J was trimmed by 4 bases and V by 4 bases; bases with no gene match: 6. Here the CDR3 reads CASSGTGGHNYEQYF. For the CDR3, the DNA is TGTGCCAGCAGTGGGACAGGGGGCCACAATTACGAGCAGTACTTC.